A selection of T cell receptor beta chains follows, all from one sample in a study of cytotoxic CD8 clonotypes in ibrutinib-treated CLL. Sequenced by immunoSEQ multiplex PCR; TCRdb stores in-frame clones only, minus some. The data contain about 27,000 clones, roughly 85% of them singletons. The sample here was PBMCs, taken after 24 months of ibrutinib treatment. The receptors were sampled from a human donor with chronic lymphocytic leukemia. The CDR3 runs from the conserved cysteine through the conserved F or W. D genes are given only for firm matches. Clone size appears in some rows only: once, few, many, or a class for an expanded clone.

J: TRBJ2-3; D: TRBD2; V: TRBV9; size: once; CDR3: CACSGGATDTQYF; DNA: TGTGCCTGCTCGGGGGGGGCCACAGATACGCAGTATTTT
J: TRBJ1-1; D: .; V: TRBV5-1; size: few; CDR3: CASSFSVLNTEAFF; DNA: TGCGCCAGCAGCTTTAGTGTCCTGAACACTGAAGCTTTCTTT
J: TRBJ1-4; D: .; V: TRBV10-3; size: .; CDR3: CAISDAALIPREKLFF; DNA: TGTGCCATCAGTGACGCGGCGCTTATCCCGCGGGAAAAACTGTTTTTT
J: TRBJ2-3; D: .; V: TRBV10-1; size: .; CDR3: CASSQGTSPGSDTQYF; DNA: TGCGCCAGCAGCCAAGGCACTAGTCCAGGGTCAGATACGCAGTATTTT
J: TRBJ1-6; D: TRBD1; V: TRBV10-2; size: .; CDR3: CASSEYGTGDSPLHF; DNA: TGCGCCAGCAGTGAGTATGGGACAGGGGATTCACCCCTCCACTTT
J: TRBJ2-1; D: .; V: TRBV27; size: .; CDR3: CASSPRSKVYGQFF; DNA: TGTGCCAGCAGTCCCCGGAGTAAAGTGTATGGGCAGTTCTTC
J: TRBJ2-7; D: .; V: TRBV7-9; size: .; CDR3: CASSLTVGYEQYF; DNA: TGTGCCAGCAGCTTAACCGTCGGGTACGAGCAGTACTTC
J: TRBJ1-3; D: TRBD1; V: TRBV18; size: .; CDR3: CASSPRTGAGNTIYF; DNA: TGTGCCAGCTCACCACGGACAGGGGCAGGAAACACCATATATTTT
J: TRBJ1-5; D: .; V: TRBV6-1; size: .; CDR3: CASSENQPQHF; DNA: TGTGCCAGCAGCGAGAATCAGCCCCAGCATTTT
J: TRBJ2-6; D: .; V: TRBV19; size: .; CDR3: CASSNGYSGANVLTF; DNA: TGTGCCAGTAGTAACGGCTACTCTGGGGCCAACGTCCTGACTTTC
J: TRBJ2-3; D: TRBD2; V: TRBV7-3; size: .; CDR3: CASSFGGGAGDTQYF; DNA: TGTGCCAGCAGCTTTGGCGGGGGGGCAGGAGATACGCAGTATTTT
J: TRBJ2-7; D: .; V: TRBV5-1; size: .; CDR3: CASSPIAGGSYEQYF; DNA: TGCGCCAGCAGCCCAATTGCAGGGGGGTCCTACGAGCAGTACTTC
J: TRBJ1-6; D: TRBD1; V: TRBV28; size: .; CDR3: CASSVWDRGIGAIYNSPLHF; DNA: TGTGCCAGCAGTGTATGGGACAGGGGAATAGGGGCGATATATAATTCACCCCTCCACTTT
J: TRBJ1-2; D: TRBD1; V: TRBV14; size: .; CDR3: CASSPYRGSNYGYTF; DNA: TGTGCCAGCAGCCCGTACAGGGGCTCGAACTATGGCTACACCTTC
J: TRBJ1-2; D: TRBD1; V: TRBV7-3; size: .; CDR3: CASSSGPTGGYGYTF; DNA: TGTGCCAGCAGCTCCGGACCGACAGGGGGATATGGCTACACCTTC
J: TRBJ1-2; D: .; V: TRBV7-9; size: once; CDR3: CASSNSPHRAHSYGYTF; DNA: TGTGCCAGCAGCAATAGTCCCCACCGGGCCCACAGCTATGGCTACACCTTC
J: TRBJ2-1; D: TRBD2; V: TRBV28; size: .; CDR3: CASSRTSGGTYNEQFF; DNA: TGTGCCAGCAGTAGAACTAGCGGGGGTACCTACAATGAGCAGTTCTTC
J: TRBJ1-6; D: .; V: TRBV11-2; size: .; CDR3: CASSLTGGAILGSPLHF; DNA: TGTGCCAGCAGCTTAACCGGGGGCGCGATCCTTGGTTCACCCCTCCACTTT
J: TRBJ1-5; D: TRBD1; V: TRBV30; size: .; CDR3: CAWRTGGNQPQHF; DNA: TGTGCCTGGAGGACAGGGGGTAATCAGCCCCAGCATTTT
J: TRBJ1-5; D: .; V: TRBV6-5; size: .; CDR3: CASSYSQGHNQPQHF; DNA: TGTGCCAGCAGTTACTCGCAAGGGCACAATCAGCCCCAGCATTTT
J: TRBJ2-5; D: TRBD2; V: TRBV6-1; size: .; CDR3: CAIRGGARETQYF; DNA: TGTGCCATCCGCGGGGGGGCCAGGGAGACCCAGTACTTC
J: TRBJ1-4; D: .; V: TRBV7-6; size: .; CDR3: CASSLVGGPGEKLFF; DNA: TGTGCCAGCAGCTTAGTAGGGGGGCCGGGAGAAAAACTGTTTTTT
J: TRBJ1-2; D: .; V: TRBV11-2; size: .; CDR3: CASSPDWDYGYTF; DNA: TGTGCCAGCAGCCCTGACTGGGATTATGGCTACACCTTC
J: TRBJ2-2; D: .; V: TRBV7-7; size: .; CDR3: CASAGAGTNTGELFF; DNA: TGTGCTAGCGCGGGTGCAGGGACAAACACCGGGGAGCTGTTTTTT
J: TRBJ1-3; D: TRBD1; V: TRBV12-5; size: few; CDR3: CASGLTLTGQSFPAQASFGNTIYF; DNA: TGTGCTAGTGGTTTGACCCTTACGGGACAGAGCTTCCCAGCCCAAGCCAGTTTTGGAAACACCATATATTTT
J: TRBJ1-3; D: .; V: TRBV7-9; size: .; CDR3: CASSLTERNTIYF; DNA: TGTGCCAGCAGCTTAACAGAGAGAAACACCATATATTTT
J: TRBJ2-5; D: .; V: TRBV13; size: once; CDR3: CASSFSPQETQYF; DNA: TGTGCCAGCAGCTTTAGTCCCCAAGAGACCCAGTACTTC
J: TRBJ1-1; D: .; V: TRBV7-9; size: .; CDR3: CASSRPIEGTEAFF; DNA: TGTGCCAGCAGCCGGCCGATTGAAGGGACTGAAGCTTTCTTT
J: TRBJ1-1; D: .; V: TRBV7-3; size: .; CDR3: CASSQWGNTEAFF; DNA: TGTGCCAGCAGCCAGTGGGGCAACACTGAAGCTTTCTTT
J: TRBJ2-1; D: TRBD2; V: TRBV9; size: once; CDR3: CASSVGGGAHYNEQFF; DNA: TGTGCCAGCAGCGTAGGCGGGGGGGCCCACTACAATGAGCAGTTCTTC
J: TRBJ1-2; D: .; V: TRBV12-5; size: .; CDR3: CASGSLADGYTF; DNA: TGTGCTAGTGGTTCCTTAGCAGATGGCTACACCTTC
J: TRBJ2-1; D: .; V: TRBV19; size: .; CDR3: CASSIFGTEVYNEQFF; DNA: TGTGCCAGTAGTATATTCGGGACGGAGGTTTACAATGAGCAGTTCTTC
J: TRBJ1-2; D: TRBD1; V: TRBV29-1; size: once; CDR3: CSVQPSGTDYGYTF; DNA: TGCAGCGTTCAACCCTCAGGGACAGACTATGGCTACACCTTC
J: TRBJ1-2; D: .; V: TRBV19; size: .; CDR3: CASSIPQRNYGYTF; DNA: TGTGCCAGTAGTATCCCCCAGAGAAACTATGGCTACACCTTC
J: TRBJ2-1; D: TRBD1; V: TRBV5-1; size: .; CDR3: CASSLTGGNEQFF; DNA: TGCGCCAGCAGCCTGACAGGGGGCAATGAGCAGTTCTTC
J: TRBJ1-5; D: .; V: TRBV6-4; size: .; CDR3: CASSDGGNQPQHF; DNA: TGTGCCAGCAGTGACGGGGGAAATCAGCCCCAGCATTTT
J: TRBJ1-5; D: TRBD1; V: TRBV6-1; size: .; CDR3: CASSLQGANQPQHF; DNA: TGTGCCAGCAGTCTACAGGGGGCGAATCAGCCCCAGCATTTT
J: TRBJ2-7; D: .; V: TRBV5-1; size: medium-sized; CDR3: CASSLAGDSYEQYF; DNA: TGCGCCAGCAGCTTGGCCGGTGACTCCTACGAGCAGTACTTC
J: TRBJ1-1; D: .; V: TRBV18; size: .; CDR3: CASSPPQFTEAFF; DNA: TGTGCCAGCTCACCACCCCAATTCACTGAAGCTTTCTTT
J: TRBJ2-1; D: TRBD2; V: TRBV4-2; size: .; CDR3: CASSQVQTSGGAGEQFF; DNA: TGTGCCAGCAGCCAAGTTCAGACTAGCGGGGGGGCAGGTGAGCAGTTCTTC
J: TRBJ2-7; D: .; V: TRBV7-9; size: few; CDR3: CATRSSYEQYF; DNA: TGTGCCACCCGGAGCTCCTACGAGCAGTACTTC
J: TRBJ2-7; D: .; V: TRBV7-9; size: .; CDR3: CASRGSYEQYF; DNA: TGTGCCAGCAGGGGCTCCTACGAGCAGTACTTC
J: TRBJ1-2; D: .; V: TRBV7-9; size: .; CDR3: CASSLFLGRSTF; DNA: TGTGCCAGCAGCTTATTCCTGGGACGGAGCACCTTC
J: TRBJ1-1; D: .; V: TRBV5-1; size: .; CDR3: CASSKRGMLSNTEAFF; DNA: TGCGCCAGCAGCAAACGTGGTATGTTGTCGAACACTGAAGCTTTCTTT
J: TRBJ2-1; D: .; V: TRBV9; size: .; CDR3: CASSGVGSSYNEQFF; DNA: TGTGCCAGCAGCGGGGTAGGGAGCTCCTACAATGAGCAGTTCTTC
J: TRBJ1-5; D: .; V: TRBV6-5; size: once; CDR3: CASSAAYSNQPQHF; DNA: TGTGCCAGCAGTGCGGCGTACAGCAATCAGCCCCAGCATTTT
J: TRBJ1-2; D: .; V: TRBV2; size: .; CDR3: CASSERGTNYGYTF; DNA: TGTGCCAGCAGTGAAAGGGGTACTAACTATGGCTACACCTTC
J: TRBJ2-5; D: TRBD1; V: TRBV6-5; size: .; CDR3: CASRNRGPETQYF; DNA: TGTGCCAGCAGGAACAGGGGTCCAGAGACCCAGTACTTC
J: TRBJ2-7; D: .; V: TRBV7-2; size: few; CDR3: CASSLGWGSYEQYF; DNA: TGTGCCAGCAGCTTAGGGTGGGGCTCCTACGAGCAGTACTTC
J: TRBJ1-2; D: .; V: TRBV6-5; size: .; CDR3: CASSYRGNGYTF; DNA: TGTGCCAGCAGTTACAGGGGAAATGGCTACACCTTC
J: TRBJ1-4; D: .; V: TRBV21-1; size: .; CDR3: CASSLGGGTLSEKLFF; DNA: TGTGCCAGCAGCCTCGGCGGAGGGACGTTGAGTGAAAAACTGTTTTTT
J: TRBJ2-1; D: .; V: TRBV7-3; size: .; CDR3: CASSPDSYNEQFF; DNA: TGTGCCAGCAGCCCAGATTCCTACAATGAGCAGTTCTTC
J: TRBJ2-3; D: TRBD1; V: TRBV5-1; size: .; CDR3: CASSSGQGYGHTQYF; DNA: TGCGCCAGCAGCTCGGGACAGGGGTACGGGCATACGCAGTATTTT
J: TRBJ1-3; D: .; V: TRBV20-1; size: .; CDR3: CSARLGNTIYF; DNA: TGCAGTGCCCGACTGGGAAACACCATATATTTT